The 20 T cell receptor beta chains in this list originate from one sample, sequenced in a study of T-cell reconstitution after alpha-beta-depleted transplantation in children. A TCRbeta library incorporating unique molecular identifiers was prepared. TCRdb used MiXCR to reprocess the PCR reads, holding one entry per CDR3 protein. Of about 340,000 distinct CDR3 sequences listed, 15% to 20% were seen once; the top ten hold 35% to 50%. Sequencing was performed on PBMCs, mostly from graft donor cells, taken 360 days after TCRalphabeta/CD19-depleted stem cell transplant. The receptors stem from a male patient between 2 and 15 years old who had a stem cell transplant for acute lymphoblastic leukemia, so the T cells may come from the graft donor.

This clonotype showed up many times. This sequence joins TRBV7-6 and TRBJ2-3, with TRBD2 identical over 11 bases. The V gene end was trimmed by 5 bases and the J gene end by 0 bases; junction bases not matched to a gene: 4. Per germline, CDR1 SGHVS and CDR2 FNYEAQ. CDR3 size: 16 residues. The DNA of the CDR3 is TGTGCCAGCAGCGCCTGGACTAGCGGGAGCACAGATACGCAGTATTTT. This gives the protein CASSAWTSGSTDTQYF.

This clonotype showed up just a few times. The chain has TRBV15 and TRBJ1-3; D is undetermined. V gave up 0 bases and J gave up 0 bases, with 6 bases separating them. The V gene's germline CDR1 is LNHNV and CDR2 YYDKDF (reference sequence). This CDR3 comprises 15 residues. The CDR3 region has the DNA TGTGCCACCAGCAGAGATCGAAGCTCTGGAAACACCATATATTTT. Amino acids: CATSRDRSSGNTIYF.

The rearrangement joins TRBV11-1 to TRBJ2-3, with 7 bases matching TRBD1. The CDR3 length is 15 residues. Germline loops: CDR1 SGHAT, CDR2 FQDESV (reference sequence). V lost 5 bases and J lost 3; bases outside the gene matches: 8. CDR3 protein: CASSRQGWGTDTQYF. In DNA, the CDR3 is TGTGCCAGCAGCCGACAGGGTTGGGGGACAGATACGCAGTATTTT.

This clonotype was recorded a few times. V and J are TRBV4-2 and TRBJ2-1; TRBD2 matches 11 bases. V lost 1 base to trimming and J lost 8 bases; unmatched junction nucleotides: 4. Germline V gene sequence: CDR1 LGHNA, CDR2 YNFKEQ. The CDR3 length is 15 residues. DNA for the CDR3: TGTGCCAGCAGCCAAGCTAGCGGGAGGTCAGATGAGCAGTTCTTC. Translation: CASSQASGRSDEQFF.

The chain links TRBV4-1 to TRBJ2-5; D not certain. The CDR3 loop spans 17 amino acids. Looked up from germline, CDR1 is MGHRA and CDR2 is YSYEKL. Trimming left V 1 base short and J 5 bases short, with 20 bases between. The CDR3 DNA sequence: TGCGCCAGCAGCCAAGCCCCCACTAACTCGGTGGGGGAGACCCAGTACTTC. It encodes CASSQAPTNSVGETQYF.

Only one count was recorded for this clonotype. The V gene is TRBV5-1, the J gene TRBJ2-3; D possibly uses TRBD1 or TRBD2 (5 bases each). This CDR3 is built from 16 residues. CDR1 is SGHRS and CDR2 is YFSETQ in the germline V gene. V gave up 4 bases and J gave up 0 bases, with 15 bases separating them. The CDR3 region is CASSREGPTSTDTQYF. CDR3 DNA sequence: TGCGCCAGCAGCCGAGAGGGGCCCACTAGCACAGATACGCAGTATTTT.

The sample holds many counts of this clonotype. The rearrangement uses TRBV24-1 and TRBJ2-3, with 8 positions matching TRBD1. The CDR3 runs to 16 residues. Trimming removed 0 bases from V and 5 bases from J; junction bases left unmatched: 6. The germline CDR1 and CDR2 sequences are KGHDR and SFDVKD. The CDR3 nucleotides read TGTGCCACCAGTGATTTGCACCAGGGGGCCGTAGATACGCAGTATTTT. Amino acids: CATSDLHQGAVDTQYF.

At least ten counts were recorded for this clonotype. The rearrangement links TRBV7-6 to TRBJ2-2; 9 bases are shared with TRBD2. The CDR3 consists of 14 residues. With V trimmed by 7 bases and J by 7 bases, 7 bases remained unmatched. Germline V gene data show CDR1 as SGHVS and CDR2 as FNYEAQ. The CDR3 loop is CASTIAGEIGELFF. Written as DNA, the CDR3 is TGTGCCAGCACCATAGCGGGAGAAATCGGGGAGCTGTTTTTT.

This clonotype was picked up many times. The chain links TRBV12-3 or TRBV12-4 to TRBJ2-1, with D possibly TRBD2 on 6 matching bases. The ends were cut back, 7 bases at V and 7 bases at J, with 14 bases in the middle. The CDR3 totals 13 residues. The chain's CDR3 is CASKLRTNNEQFF. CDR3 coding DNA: TGTGCCAGCAAGCTACGGACTAATAATGAGCAGTTCTTC.

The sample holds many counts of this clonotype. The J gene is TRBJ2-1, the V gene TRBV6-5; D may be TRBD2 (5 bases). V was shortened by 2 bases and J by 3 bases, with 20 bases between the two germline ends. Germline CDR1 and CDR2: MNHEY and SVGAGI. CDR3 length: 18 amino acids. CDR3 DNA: TGTGCCAGCAGTTACCCGAGAAAGGGCGGGCCTCGCTACAATGAGCAGTTCTTC. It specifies CASSYPRKGGPRYNEQFF.

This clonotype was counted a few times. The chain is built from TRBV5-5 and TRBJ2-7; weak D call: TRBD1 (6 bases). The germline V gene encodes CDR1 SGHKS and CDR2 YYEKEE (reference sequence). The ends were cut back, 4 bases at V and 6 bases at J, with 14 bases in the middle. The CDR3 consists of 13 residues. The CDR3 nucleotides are TGTGCCAGCAGCGGGGGCCTCAGCCCCGAGCAGTACTTC. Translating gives CASSGGLSPEQYF.

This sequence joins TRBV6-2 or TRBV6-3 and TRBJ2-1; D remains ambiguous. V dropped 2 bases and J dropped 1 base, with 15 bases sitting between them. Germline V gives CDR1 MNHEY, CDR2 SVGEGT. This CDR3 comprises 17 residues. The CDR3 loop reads CASSYLGPPDSYNEQFF. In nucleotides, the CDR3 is TGTGCCAGCAGTTACCTTGGGCCCCCTGATTCCTACAATGAGCAGTTCTTC.

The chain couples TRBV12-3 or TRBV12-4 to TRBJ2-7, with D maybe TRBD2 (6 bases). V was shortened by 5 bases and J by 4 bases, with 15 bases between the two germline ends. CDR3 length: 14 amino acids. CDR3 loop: CASSLTAGWYEQYF. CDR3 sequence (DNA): TGTGCCAGCAGTCTGACAGCGGGCTGGTACGAGCAGTACTTC.

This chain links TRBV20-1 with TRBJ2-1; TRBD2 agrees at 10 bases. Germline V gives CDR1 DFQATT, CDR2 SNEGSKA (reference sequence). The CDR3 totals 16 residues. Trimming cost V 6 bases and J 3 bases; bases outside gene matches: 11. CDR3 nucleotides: TGCAGTGCCATTGACCTTAGCGGGAGGTTCTACAATGAGCAGTTCTTC. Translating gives CSAIDLSGRFYNEQFF.

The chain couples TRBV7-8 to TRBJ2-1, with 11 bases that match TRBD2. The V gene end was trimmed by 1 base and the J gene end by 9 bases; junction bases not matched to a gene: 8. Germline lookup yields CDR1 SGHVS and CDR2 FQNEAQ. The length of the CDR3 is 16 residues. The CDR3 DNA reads TGTGCCAGCAGCTTAGAGGTAGCGGGAGGGAGTGGTGAGCAGTTCTTC. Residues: CASSLEVAGGSGEQFF.

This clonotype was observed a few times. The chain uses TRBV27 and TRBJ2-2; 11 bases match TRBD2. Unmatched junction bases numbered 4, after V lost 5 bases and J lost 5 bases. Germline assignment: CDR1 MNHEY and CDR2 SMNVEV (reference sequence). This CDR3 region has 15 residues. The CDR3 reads CASSVLAGVTGELFF. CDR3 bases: TGTGCCAGCAGTGTACTAGCGGGAGTGACCGGGGAGCTGTTTTTT.

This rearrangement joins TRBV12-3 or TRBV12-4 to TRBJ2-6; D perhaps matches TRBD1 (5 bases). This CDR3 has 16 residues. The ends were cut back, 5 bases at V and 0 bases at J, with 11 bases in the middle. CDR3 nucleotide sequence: TGTGCCAGCAGTCTTCGACAGATCTCTGGGGCCAACGTCCTGACTTTC. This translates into CASSLRQISGANVLTF.

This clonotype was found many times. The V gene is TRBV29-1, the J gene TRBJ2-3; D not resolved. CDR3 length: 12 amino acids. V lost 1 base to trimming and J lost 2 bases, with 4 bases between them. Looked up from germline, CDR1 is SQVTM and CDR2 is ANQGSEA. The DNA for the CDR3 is TGCAGCGTTGAAGCCTTCACAGATACGCAGTATTTT. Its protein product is CSVEAFTDTQYF.

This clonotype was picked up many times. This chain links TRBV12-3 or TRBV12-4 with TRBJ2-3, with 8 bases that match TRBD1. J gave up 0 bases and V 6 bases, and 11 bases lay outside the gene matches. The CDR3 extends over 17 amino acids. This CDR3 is CASSRGRGQASTDTQYF. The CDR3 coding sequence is TGTGCCAGCAGCAGAGGCAGGGGACAGGCGAGCACAGATACGCAGTATTTT.

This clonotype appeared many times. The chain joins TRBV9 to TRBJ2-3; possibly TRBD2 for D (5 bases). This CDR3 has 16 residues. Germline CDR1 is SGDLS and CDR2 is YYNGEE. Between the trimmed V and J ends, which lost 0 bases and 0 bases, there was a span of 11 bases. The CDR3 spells CASSVAGAVSTDTQYF. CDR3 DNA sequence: TGTGCCAGCAGCGTAGCCGGAGCGGTTAGCACAGATACGCAGTATTTT.